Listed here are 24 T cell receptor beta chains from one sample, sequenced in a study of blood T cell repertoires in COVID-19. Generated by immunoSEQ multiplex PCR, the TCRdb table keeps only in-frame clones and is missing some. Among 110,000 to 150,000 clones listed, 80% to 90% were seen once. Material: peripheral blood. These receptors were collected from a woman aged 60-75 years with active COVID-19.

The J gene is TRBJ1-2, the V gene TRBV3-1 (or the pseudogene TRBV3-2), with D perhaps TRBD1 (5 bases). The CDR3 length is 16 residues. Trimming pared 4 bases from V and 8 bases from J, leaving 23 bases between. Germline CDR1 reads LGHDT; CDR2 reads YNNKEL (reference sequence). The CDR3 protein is CASSRVAGDRPVGYTF. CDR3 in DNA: TGTGCCAGCAGCCGGGTTGCGGGGGACCGCCCTGTCGGCTACACCTTC.

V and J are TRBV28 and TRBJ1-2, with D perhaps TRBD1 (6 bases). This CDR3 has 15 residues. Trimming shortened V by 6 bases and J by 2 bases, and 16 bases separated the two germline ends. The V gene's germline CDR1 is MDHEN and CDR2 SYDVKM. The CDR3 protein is CASSLRGGPNYGYTF. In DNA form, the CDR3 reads TGTGCCAGCAGCTTGAGGGGGGGGCCCAACTATGGCTACACCTTC.

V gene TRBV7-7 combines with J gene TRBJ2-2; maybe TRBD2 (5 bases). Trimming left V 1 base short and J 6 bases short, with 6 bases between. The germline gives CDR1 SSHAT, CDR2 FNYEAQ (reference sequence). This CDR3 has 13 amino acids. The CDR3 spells CASSLDGAGELFF. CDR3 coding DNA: TGTGCCAGCAGCTTAGACGGGGCCGGGGAGCTGTTTTTT.

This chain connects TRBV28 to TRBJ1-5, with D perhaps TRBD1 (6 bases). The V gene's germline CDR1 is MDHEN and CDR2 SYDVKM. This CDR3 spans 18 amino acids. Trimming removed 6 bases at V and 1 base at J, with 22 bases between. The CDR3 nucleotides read TGTGCCAGCAGCCCGAGAATAGTACAGGGCTTGAGCAATCAGCCCCAGCATTTT. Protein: CASSPRIVQGLSNQPQHF.

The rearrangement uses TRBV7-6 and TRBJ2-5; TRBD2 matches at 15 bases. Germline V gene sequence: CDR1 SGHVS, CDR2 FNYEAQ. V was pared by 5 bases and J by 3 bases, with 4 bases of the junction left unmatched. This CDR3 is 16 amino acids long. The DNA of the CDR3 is TGTGCCAGCAGCCTTCGGACTAGCGGGAGGGAAGAGACCCAGTACTTC. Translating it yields CASSLRTSGREETQYF.

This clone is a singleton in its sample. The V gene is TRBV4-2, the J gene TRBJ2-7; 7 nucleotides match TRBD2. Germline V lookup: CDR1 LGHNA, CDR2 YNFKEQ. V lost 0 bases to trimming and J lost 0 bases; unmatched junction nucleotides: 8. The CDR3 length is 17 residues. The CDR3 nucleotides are TGTGCCAGCAGCCAAGAAGTTTGGCGGGAGACCTCCTACGAGCAGTACTTC. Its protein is CASSQEVWRETSYEQYF.

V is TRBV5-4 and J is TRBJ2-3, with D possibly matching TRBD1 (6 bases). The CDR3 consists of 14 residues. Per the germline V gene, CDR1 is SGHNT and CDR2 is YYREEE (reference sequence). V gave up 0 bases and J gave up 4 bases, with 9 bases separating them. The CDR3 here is CASSLEQGADTQYF. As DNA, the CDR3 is TGTGCCAGCAGCTTGGAACAGGGAGCAGATACGCAGTATTTT. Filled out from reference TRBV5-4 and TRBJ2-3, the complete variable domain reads ETGVTQSPTHLIKTRGQQVTLRCSSQSGHNTVSWYQQALGQGPQFIFQYYREEENGRGNFPPRFSGLQFPNYSSELNVNALELDDSALYLCASSLEQGADTQYFGPGTRLTVL.

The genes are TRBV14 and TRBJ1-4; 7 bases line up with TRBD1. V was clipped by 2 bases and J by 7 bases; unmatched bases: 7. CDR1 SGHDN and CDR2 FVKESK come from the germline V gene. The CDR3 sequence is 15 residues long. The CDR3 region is CASSQNRGLGEKLFF. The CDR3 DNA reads TGTGCCAGCAGCCAAAACAGGGGCTTGGGTGAAAAACTGTTTTTT.

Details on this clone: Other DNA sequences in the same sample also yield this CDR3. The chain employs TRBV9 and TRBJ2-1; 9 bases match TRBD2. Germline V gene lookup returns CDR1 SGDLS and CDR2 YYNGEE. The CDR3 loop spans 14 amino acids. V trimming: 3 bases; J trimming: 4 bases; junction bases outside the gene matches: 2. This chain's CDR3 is CASSATSGYNEQFF. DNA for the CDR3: TGTGCCAGCAGCGCAACTAGCGGGTACAATGAGCAGTTCTTC.

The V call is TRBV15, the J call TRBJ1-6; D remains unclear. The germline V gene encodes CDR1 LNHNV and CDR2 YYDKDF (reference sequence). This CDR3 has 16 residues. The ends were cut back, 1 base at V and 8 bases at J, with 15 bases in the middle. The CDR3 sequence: CATSRAEVGFDSPLHF. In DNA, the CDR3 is TGTGCCACCAGCAGAGCCGAGGTGGGTTTTGATTCACCCCTCCACTTT. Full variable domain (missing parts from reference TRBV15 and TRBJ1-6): DAMVIQNPRYQVTQFGKPVTLSCSQTLNHNVMYWYQQKSSQAPKLLFHYYDKDFNNEADTPDNFQSRRPNTSFCFLDIRSPGLGDTAMYLCATSRAEVGFDSPLHFGNGTRLTVT.

This CDR3 reads CASSWGVLYEQYF. DNA of the CDR3: TGTGCCAGCAGTTGGGGGGTCCTCTACGAGCAGTACTTC. This sequence joins TRBV27 and TRBJ2-7; TRBD2 is a possible D gene (6 bases). The V end was cut by 4 bases, the J end by 3 bases, with 10 bases between. There are 13 residues in the CDR3. Germline V gene lookup returns CDR1 MNHEY and CDR2 SMNVEV (reference sequence).

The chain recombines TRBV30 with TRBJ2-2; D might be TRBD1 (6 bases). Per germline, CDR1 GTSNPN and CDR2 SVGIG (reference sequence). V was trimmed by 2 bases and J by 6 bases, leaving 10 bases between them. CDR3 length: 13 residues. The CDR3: CAWSRGMAGELFF. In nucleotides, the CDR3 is TGTGCCTGGAGTAGGGGGATGGCCGGGGAGCTGTTTTTT.

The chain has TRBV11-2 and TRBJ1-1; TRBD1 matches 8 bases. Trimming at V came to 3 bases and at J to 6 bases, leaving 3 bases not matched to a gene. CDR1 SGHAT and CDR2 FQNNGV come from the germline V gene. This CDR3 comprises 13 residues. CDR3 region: CASSFGQGSEAFF. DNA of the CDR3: TGTGCCAGCAGCTTCGGACAGGGCTCTGAAGCTTTCTTT.

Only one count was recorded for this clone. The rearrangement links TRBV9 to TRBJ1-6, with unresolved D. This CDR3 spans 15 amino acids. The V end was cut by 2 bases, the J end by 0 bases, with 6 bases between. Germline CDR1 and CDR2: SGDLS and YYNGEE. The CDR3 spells CASSVESSYNSPLHF. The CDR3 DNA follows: TGTGCCAGCAGCGTGGAGAGCTCCTATAATTCACCCCTCCACTTT.

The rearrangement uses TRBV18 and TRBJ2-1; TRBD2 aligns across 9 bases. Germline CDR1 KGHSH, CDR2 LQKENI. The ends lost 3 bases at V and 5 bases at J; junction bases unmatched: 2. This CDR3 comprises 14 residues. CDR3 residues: CASSPGLANNEQFF. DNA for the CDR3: TGTGCCAGCTCACCGGGACTAGCTAACAATGAGCAGTTCTTC.

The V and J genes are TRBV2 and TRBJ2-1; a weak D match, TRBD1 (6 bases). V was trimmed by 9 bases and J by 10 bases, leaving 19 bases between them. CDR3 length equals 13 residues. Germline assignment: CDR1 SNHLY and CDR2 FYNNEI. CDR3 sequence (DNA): TGTGCCAGTGGGGGCAGCTGGCTGGGGGAGCAGTTCTTC. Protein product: CASGGSWLGEQFF.

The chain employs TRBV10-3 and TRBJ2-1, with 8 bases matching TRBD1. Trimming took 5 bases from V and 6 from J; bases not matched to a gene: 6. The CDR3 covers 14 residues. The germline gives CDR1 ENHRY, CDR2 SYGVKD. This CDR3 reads CAISRQGTGNEQFF. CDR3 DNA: TGTGCCATCAGTAGACAGGGGACGGGCAATGAGCAGTTCTTC.

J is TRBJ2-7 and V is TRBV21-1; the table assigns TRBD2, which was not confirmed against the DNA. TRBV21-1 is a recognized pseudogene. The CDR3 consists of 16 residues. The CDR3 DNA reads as TGTGCCAGCGGGGCAGTCACCGGGCGGGAGCACTACGAGCAGTACTTC. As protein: CASGAVTGREHYEQYF.

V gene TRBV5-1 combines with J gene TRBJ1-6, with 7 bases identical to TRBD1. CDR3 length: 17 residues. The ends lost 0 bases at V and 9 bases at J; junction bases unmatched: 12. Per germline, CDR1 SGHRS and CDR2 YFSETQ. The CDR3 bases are TGCGCCAGCAGCTTGGGGGTCCCGGGACAGCACCTTTCACCCCTCCACTTT. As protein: CASSLGVPGQHLSPLHF.

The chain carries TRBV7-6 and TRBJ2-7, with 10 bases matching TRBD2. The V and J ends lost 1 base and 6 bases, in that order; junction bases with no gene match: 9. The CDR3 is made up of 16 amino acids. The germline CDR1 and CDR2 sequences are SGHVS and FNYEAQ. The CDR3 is CASSLGEREGLCEQYF. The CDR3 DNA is TGTGCCAGCAGCTTAGGTGAGCGGGAGGGCCTCTGCGAGCAGTACTTC.

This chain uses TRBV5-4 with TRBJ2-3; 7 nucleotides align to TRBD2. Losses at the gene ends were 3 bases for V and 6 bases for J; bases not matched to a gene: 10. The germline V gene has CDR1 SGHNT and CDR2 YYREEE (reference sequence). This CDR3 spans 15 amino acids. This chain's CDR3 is CASSSQTSITDTQYF. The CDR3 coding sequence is TGTGCCAGCAGCTCCCAGACTAGCATCACGGATACGCAGTATTTT.

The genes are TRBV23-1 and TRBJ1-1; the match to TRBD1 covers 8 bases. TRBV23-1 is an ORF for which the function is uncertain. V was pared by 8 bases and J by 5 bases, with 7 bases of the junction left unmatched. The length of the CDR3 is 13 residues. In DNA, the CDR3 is TGCGCCAGCTGGGACAGGATTATGACTGAAGCTTTCTTT. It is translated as CASWDRIMTEAFF.

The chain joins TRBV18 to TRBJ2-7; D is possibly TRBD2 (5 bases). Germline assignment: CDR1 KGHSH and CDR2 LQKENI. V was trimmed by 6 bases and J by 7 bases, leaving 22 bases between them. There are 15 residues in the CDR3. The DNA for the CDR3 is TGTGCCAGCTCGCGCAGCGTCGGAGGCCCCGGGGAGCAGTACTTC. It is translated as CASSRSVGGPGEQYF.

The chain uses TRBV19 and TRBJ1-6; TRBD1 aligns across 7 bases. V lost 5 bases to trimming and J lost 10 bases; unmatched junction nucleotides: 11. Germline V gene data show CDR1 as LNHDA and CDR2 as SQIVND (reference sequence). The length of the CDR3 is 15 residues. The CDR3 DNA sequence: TGTGCCAGTAGTGGGGGACAGTGGACCGAATCACCCCTCCACTTT. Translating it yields CASSGGQWTESPLHF. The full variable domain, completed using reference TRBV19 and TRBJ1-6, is DGGITQSPKYLFRKEGQNVTLSCEQNLNHDAMYWYRQDPGQGLRLIYYSQIVNDFQKGDIAEGYSVSREKKESFPLTVTSAQKNPTAFYLCASSGGQWTESPLHFGNGTRLTVT.